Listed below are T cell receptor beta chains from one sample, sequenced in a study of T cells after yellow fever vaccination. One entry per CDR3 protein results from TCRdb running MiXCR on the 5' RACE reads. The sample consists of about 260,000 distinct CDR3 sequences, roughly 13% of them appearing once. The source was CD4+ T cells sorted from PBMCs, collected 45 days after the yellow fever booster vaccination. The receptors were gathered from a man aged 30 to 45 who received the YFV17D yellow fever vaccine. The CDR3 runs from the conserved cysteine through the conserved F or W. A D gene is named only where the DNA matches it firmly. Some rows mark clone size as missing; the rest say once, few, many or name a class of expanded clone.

TGTGCCAGCAGACCAAATACAGTCATCACAGATACGCAGTATTTT,CASRPNTVITDTQYF,TRBV6-2/TRBV6-3,TRBJ2-3,.,few
TGTGCCAGCAGGCCACCGGGACAGCTGACCTACGAGCAGTACTTC,CASRPPGQLTYEQYF,TRBV7-2,TRBJ2-7,TRBD1,many
TGCGCCAGCAGCTTGTATTCTAGGATTGAGGCCAATGAGCAGTTCTTC,CASSLYSRIEANEQFF,TRBV5-1,TRBJ2-1,.,many
TGCAGTGCTAGAGATCCGCGGGATCAAGAGACCCAGTACTTC,CSARDPRDQETQYF,TRBV20-1,TRBJ2-5,.,.
TGCGCCAGCAGCTTGGGGAGCCGAGAAAACATTCAGTACTTC,CASSLGSRENIQYF,TRBV5-1,TRBJ2-4,.,few
TGCAGTGCCAAGCCGGGCCAAAGGGGCACTGAAGCTTTCTTT,CSAKPGQRGTEAFF,TRBV20-1,TRBJ1-1,.,few
TGTGCCAGCAGCTCCGGTCAAGAGACCCAGTACTTC,CASSSGQETQYF,TRBV28,TRBJ2-5,.,many
TGTGCCTGGAGTCTTTTATTCACAGATACGCAGTATTTT,CAWSLLFTDTQYF,TRBV30,TRBJ2-3,.,.
TGTGCCAGCAGTGAAGTCGCCGGGGTGGACATTCAGTACTTC,CASSEVAGVDIQYF,TRBV6-1,TRBJ2-4,.,few
TGTGCCAGCTCACCAGGGTCGGGAGCCACAGATACGCAGTATTTT,CASSPGSGATDTQYF,TRBV18,TRBJ2-3,.,.
TGTGCCACCAGTGATATCCGGACCCCAGATACGCAGTATTTT,CATSDIRTPDTQYF,TRBV24-1,TRBJ2-3,.,many
TGTGCCAGCAGCTCTTCGTGGGTTGAGCAGTTCTTC,CASSSSWVEQFF,TRBV7-8,TRBJ2-1,.,few
TGCAGTGCCCAGTCCAGACCGTATAGTGACATTCAGTACTTC,CSAQSRPYSDIQYF,TRBV20-1,TRBJ2-4,.,.
TGTGCCAGCAGCTTTGACGGCTACTATGGCTACACCTTC,CASSFDGYYGYTF,TRBV11-2,TRBJ1-2,.,.
TGCAGTGCTAAAAAACAGGGGTTTACAGTCGGCCAGTACTTC,CSAKKQGFTVGQYF,TRBV20-1,TRBJ2-5,TRBD1,few
TGCAGTGCTAGACGGGGGGGTGCTTCCTACGAGCAGTACTTC,CSARRGGASYEQYF,TRBV20-1,TRBJ2-7,TRBD2,.
TGTGCCAGCAGCCAGAAAGTGAACACTGAAGCTTTCTTT,CASSQKVNTEAFF,TRBV3-1,TRBJ1-1,.,few
TGTGCCAGCAGTGAAGCGGGGGCCGGGGAGCTGTTTTTT,CASSEAGAGELFF,TRBV6-1,TRBJ2-2,.,few
TGTGCCAGCAGTTCAGGCCTTAGCGGGAGGGCGGAGACCCAGTACTTC,CASSSGLSGRAETQYF,TRBV6-5,TRBJ2-5,TRBD2,.
TGCAGCGTTGTTGAGATCCTTAGCACAGATACGCAGTATTTT,CSVVEILSTDTQYF,TRBV29-1,TRBJ2-3,.,few
TGTGCCAGCAGTGACCACGGGAGGGCCAGTGGCTACACCTTC,CASSDHGRASGYTF,TRBV2,TRBJ1-2,.,.
TGTGCCACCAGCAGAGAGGGCGGCACCTACAATGAGCAGTTCTTC,CATSREGGTYNEQFF,TRBV15,TRBJ2-1,.,few
TGCGCCAGCAGCCCCCTCGTCGTCGGGACTAGCGTGGATACGCAGTATTTT,CASSPLVVGTSVDTQYF,TRBV5-1,TRBJ2-3,TRBD2,.
TGCAGCGGATATTCTAGCGGGAGTAGGGATGAGCAGTTCTTC,CSGYSSGSRDEQFF,TRBV29-1,TRBJ2-1,TRBD2,many
TGTGCCAGCAGTAAACACACGTCCCGGGCACCCCTCCACTTT,CASSKHTSRAPLHF,TRBV28,TRBJ1-6,.,few
TGCAGTGCTAGTAAAGCGGGAGGGCAGGTCGGGCAGTTCTTC,CSASKAGGQVGQFF,TRBV20-1,TRBJ2-1,TRBD2,.
TGTGCCAGCAGCTTGGGTAGCGGGTTCAACATAGATACGCAGTATTTT,CASSLGSGFNIDTQYF,TRBV11-3,TRBJ2-3,TRBD2,.
TGTGCCAGCAGCTTTCGAGGGGGGAACTATGGCTACACCTTC,CASSFRGGNYGYTF,TRBV7-9,TRBJ1-2,.,.
TGTGCCTGGAGTGTACAAGGAGGTGGCCAAGAGACCCAGTACTTC,CAWSVQGGGQETQYF,TRBV30,TRBJ2-5,.,.
TGCGCCAGCAGCTTGACGGGAGGTACCCCCTACGAGCAGTACTTC,CASSLTGGTPYEQYF,TRBV5-1,TRBJ2-7,TRBD2,.
TGTGCCAGCAGCTTAGGGGTAGATGGTGAAAAACTGTTTTTT,CASSLGVDGEKLFF,TRBV7-9,TRBJ1-4,.,.
TGCGCCAGCAGCACAACCGGGACAGGGCACAATGAGCAGTTCTTC,CASSTTGTGHNEQFF,TRBV5-1,TRBJ2-1,TRBD1,.
TGTGCCAGCGCCTTAGCGGGAGGTCTCTCCTACAATGAGCAGTTCTTC,CASALAGGLSYNEQFF,TRBV28,TRBJ2-1,TRBD2,.
TGCGCCAGCAGCTTGGCCCAGGGACTACCCACAGATACGCAGTATTTT,CASSLAQGLPTDTQYF,TRBV5-1,TRBJ2-3,TRBD2,.
TGCGCCAGCAGCTCACGGACAGACTCCTACGAGCAGTACTTC,CASSSRTDSYEQYF,TRBV5-1,TRBJ2-7,.,few
TGTGCCAGCAGCTTAGAAGCTCTGCTTAATGAAAAACTGTTTTTT,CASSLEALLNEKLFF,TRBV7-9,TRBJ1-4,.,few
TGTGCCAGCAGCTCGGGTCGGACCCAGTACTTC,CASSSGRTQYF,TRBV5-4,TRBJ2-5,.,.
TGTGCCAGCAGCTTGGGGGACAGGGGGAACCAAGAGACCCAGTACTTC,CASSLGDRGNQETQYF,TRBV7-9,TRBJ2-5,TRBD1,.
TGTGCCAGCAGCCCCTGGGGAGGCACAGATACGCAGTATTTT,CASSPWGGTDTQYF,TRBV7-9,TRBJ2-3,.,few
TGTGCCAGCAGCATCCGGGACAGGGGGACCTACGAGCAGTACTTC,CASSIRDRGTYEQYF,TRBV5-4,TRBJ2-7,TRBD1,few
TGTGCCAGCAGCTTGGAGCGAGGTTACAATGAGCAGTTCTTC,CASSLERGYNEQFF,TRBV11-2,TRBJ2-1,.,few
TGTGCCACCAGCAGGGCCGATTGGGGGATGACAGTGCCCGGACTAGCGGGAGTCCATGAGCAGTTCTTC,CATSRADWGMTVPGLAGVHEQFF,TRBV15,TRBJ2-1,TRBD2,few
TGTGCCAGCAGTGGCCGAAGATCCTACGAGCAGTACTTC,CASSGRRSYEQYF,TRBV2,TRBJ2-7,.,few
TGCAGTGCCCAAAGGGGGGCTGGCGACGAGCAGTACTTC,CSAQRGAGDEQYF,TRBV20-1,TRBJ2-7,.,many
TGTGCCACCAGCAGACTCGGGGCGCTAGAGGGCCATGAGCAGTTCTTC,CATSRLGALEGHEQFF,TRBV15,TRBJ2-1,.,.
TGCGCCAGCAGCTTGGAGCCCCAGGGTCGATTACAGGAGACCCAGTACTTC,CASSLEPQGRLQETQYF,TRBV5-1,TRBJ2-5,.,many
TGTGCCATCAGTGAGTCTAGTGTAGCAGACAATGAGCAGTTCTTC,CAISESSVADNEQFF,TRBV10-3,TRBJ2-1,.,few
TGCAGTGCTAGAGCCCTTTCGTCCTACGAGCAGTACTTC,CSARALSSYEQYF,TRBV20-1,TRBJ2-7,.,many
TGCGCCAGCAGCCAAGAAATAGACCGGCGCGGAACCTACGAGCAGTACTTC,CASSQEIDRRGTYEQYF,TRBV4-3,TRBJ2-7,.,few
TGTGCCAGTCTCCCGAGGGGTTGGGGGCAAGAGACCCAGTACTTC,CASLPRGWGQETQYF,TRBV6-1,TRBJ2-5,.,few